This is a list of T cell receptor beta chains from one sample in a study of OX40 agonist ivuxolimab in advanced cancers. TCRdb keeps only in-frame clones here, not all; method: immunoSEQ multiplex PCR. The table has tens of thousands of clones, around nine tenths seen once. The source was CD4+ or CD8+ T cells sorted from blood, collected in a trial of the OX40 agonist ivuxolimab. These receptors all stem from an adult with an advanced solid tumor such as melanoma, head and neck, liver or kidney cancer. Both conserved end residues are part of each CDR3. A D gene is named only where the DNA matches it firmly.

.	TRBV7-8	CASSPGTEGEQYF
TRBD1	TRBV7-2	CASSQIRGRAFF
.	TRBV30	CAGAGGYTGELFF
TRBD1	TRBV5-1	CASSGQGAGETQYF
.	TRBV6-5	CASSYLPGANTEAFF
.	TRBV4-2	CASSQAPDTAYNEQFF
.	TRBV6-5	CASSYNGAHGNTIYF
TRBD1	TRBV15	CATSPLAGGFSGNTIYF
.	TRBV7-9	CASSLEGYTGELFF
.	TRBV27	CASSPDSFGGGNQPQHF
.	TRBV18	CASSPGLTGNQPQHF
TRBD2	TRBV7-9	CASSQGTSGRSNEQFF
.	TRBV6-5	CASRSTGNTEAFF
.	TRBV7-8	CASSPNVVRSGHSYNEQFF
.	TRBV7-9	CASSLKRDGGELFF
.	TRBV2	CASSRDQSSYEQYF
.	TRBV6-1	CASSVPGTGSYEQYF
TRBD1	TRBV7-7	CASSLAGQGGEQFF
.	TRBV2	CASSEMISTNYGYTF
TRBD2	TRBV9	CASSVGLAGTTGELFF
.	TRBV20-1	CSLRREAQYF
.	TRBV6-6	CASSYSRGSYEQYF
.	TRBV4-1	CASSQGPIEGNQPQHF
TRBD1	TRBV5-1	CASSPGQGVTEAFF
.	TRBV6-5	CASSYSTDNYEQYF
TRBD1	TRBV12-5	CASGSGQGTLFGTGELFF
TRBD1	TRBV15	CATSADRGRYGYTF
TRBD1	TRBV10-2	CASSENRGNTEAFF
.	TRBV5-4	CASSLWGREREQYF
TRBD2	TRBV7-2	CASSLSSLRTSVYNEQFF
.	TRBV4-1	CASSQVGTGNYEQYF
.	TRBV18	CASSPPSSEDTQYF
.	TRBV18	CASSPVPGNSGNTIYF
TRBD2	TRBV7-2	CASTGHSGIYEQFF
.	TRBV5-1	CASSFDGINYGYTF